This T cell receptor (beta chain) appears in the sequencing data of a study of blood T cell repertoires in COVID-19. Study-level background: Acute-phase and convalescent COVID-19 samples originated in the United States, Italy and Spain. Sources were T cells, B-cell-depleted T cells, or PBMCs; the material itself was cDNA or gDNA.

The germline V gene has CDR1 SEHNR and CDR2 FQNEAQ (reference sequence). V lost 5 bases and J 8 bases, leaving 18 bases between the germline ends. The CDR3 runs 15 residues. The authors' processing: It was from reference gene primer amplification that nucleated cell counts were estimated. TCRdb's table, derived via immunoSEQ multiplex PCR, lists solely in-frame clones and lacks some. From that table come the V and J calls and clone size; the DNA was used to work out D and trimming. Of some 260,000 clones detected, more than 65% appear once; the ten largest clones hold roughly 3.1%. What was sequenced was peripheral blood. The source is a woman under 30 with acute or convalescent COVID-19. V and J are TRBV7-9 and TRBJ1-4; possibly TRBD1 for D (6 bases). CDR3 region: CASSPPQGKEEKLFF. CDR3 sequence (DNA): TGTGCCAGCAGCCCTCCACAGGGAAAGGAGGAAAAACTGTTTTTT.